This is a list of T cell receptor beta chains from one sample in a study of cytomegalovirus exposure and HLA in healthy donors. Sequenced by immunoSEQ multiplex PCR; TCRdb stores in-frame clones only, minus some. Found here are 110,000 to 150,000 clones; the top ten clones hold about 0.96%. Specimen: PBMCs. The receptors here all came from a male donor in good health and CMV-seronegative. CDR3s include the opening cysteine and the closing phenylalanine or tryptophan. The D gene is left open where the match is weak.

D	V	J	DNA	CDR3
.	TRBV5-6	TRBJ2-5	TGTGCCAGCAGCTTGGCCGGGGAGTTTCAAGAGACCCAGTACTTC	CASSLAGEFQETQYF
TRBD1	TRBV25-1	TRBJ2-2	TGTGCCAGCAGTGGGGACAGGGACACCGGGGAGCTGTTTTTT	CASSGDRDTGELFF
TRBD2	TRBV4-3	TRBJ2-7	TGCGCCAGCAGCCAGGCTAGCGGGGGAGCTTACTACGAGCAGTACTTC	CASSQASGGAYYEQYF
TRBD1	TRBV7-9	TRBJ1-4	TGTGCCAGCAGCCGGGGACAGTCAAATGAAAAACTGTTTTTT	CASSRGQSNEKLFF
TRBD1	TRBV6-4	TRBJ2-7	TGTGCCAGCAGCCCGGGACAGGGTGCTTACGAGCAGTACTTC	CASSPGQGAYEQYF
.	TRBV19	TRBJ1-5	TGTGCCAGTAGTATCCGGGGAGGACAGCCCCAGCATTTT	CASSIRGGQPQHF
.	TRBV5-1	TRBJ1-5	TGCGCCAGCAGCTTGGGGATTCCTGGGGCCAATCAGCCCCAGCATTTT	CASSLGIPGANQPQHF
.	TRBV4-2	TRBJ1-1	TGTGCCAGCAGCCGGCAGGGCAATGAAGCTTTCTTT	CASSRQGNEAFF
.	TRBV6-6	TRBJ1-1	TGTGCCAGCAGTTACGACAGGTTGAACACTGAAGCTTTCTTT	CASSYDRLNTEAFF
TRBD1	TRBV6-1	TRBJ2-7	TGTGCCAGCATCAGGGACAGGACCTACTCCTACGAGCAGTACTTC	CASIRDRTYSYEQYF
TRBD2	TRBV9	TRBJ2-1	TGTGCCAGCAGCTCGGGGACTAGCGGGAGTGTTGATGAGCAGTTCTTC	CASSSGTSGSVDEQFF
.	TRBV19	TRBJ2-6	TGTGCCAGTAATGGTGGACACCTCTCTGGGGCCAACGTCCTGACTTTC	CASNGGHLSGANVLTF
TRBD2	TRBV18	TRBJ2-7	TGTGCCAGCTCACCGGGACTAGCGGGAGGCTACGAGCAGTACTTC	CASSPGLAGGYEQYF